Listed below are T cell receptor beta chains from one sample, sequenced in a study of blood T cell repertoires in COVID-19. Produced via immunoSEQ multiplex PCR; TCRdb's table is partial and in-frame only. The data hold just under 350,000 clones, with under 95% observed a single time. Input material: peripheral blood. The source of these receptors is a woman under 30 who had recovered from COVID-19. Both conserved end residues are part of each CDR3. D genes are given only for firm matches. The listing skips clone size in some rows; elsewhere it reads once, few, many or a size class.

>TRBV7-2|TRBJ2-3|TRBD2|-
CASSWISGRDADTQYF
TGTGCCAGCAGCTGGATTAGCGGGAGGGATGCAGATACGCAGTATTTT
>TRBV5-5|TRBJ1-2|TRBD1|-
CASSSWSTGGVRMAYGYTF
TGTGCCAGCAGCTCTTGGAGCACAGGGGGCGTTAGGATGGCATATGGCTACACCTTC
>TRBV19|TRBJ1-5|-|-
CASSPVAGYHQPQHF
TGTGCCAGTAGTCCAGTTGCAGGGTATCATCAGCCCCAGCATTTT
>TRBV29-1|TRBJ1-2|TRBD1|-
CSVVQGGDGYTF
TGCAGCGTCGTACAGGGGGGAGATGGCTACACCTTC
>TRBV7-2|TRBJ1-3|TRBD1|-
CASSLAQGARNTIYF
TGTGCCAGCAGCTTAGCTCAGGGGGCGAGAAACACCATATATTTT
>TRBV6-2/TRBV6-3|TRBJ1-2|-|-
CASSYPPGLDGYTF
TGTGCCAGCAGTTATCCCCCAGGGCTGGACGGCTACACCTTC
>TRBV7-9|TRBJ2-2|TRBD1|-
CASSPEDRGYTGELFF
TGTGCCAGCAGCCCCGAGGACAGGGGGTACACCGGGGAGCTGTTTTTT
>TRBV6-2/TRBV6-3|TRBJ2-5|-|-
CASSKQQGRGETQYF
TGTGCCAGCAGTAAACAACAGGGAAGGGGAGAGACCCAGTACTTC
>TRBV6-6|TRBJ1-6|TRBD1|few
CASSYGQGSGPLHF
TGTGCCAGCAGTTACGGACAGGGAAGTGGTCCCCTCCACTTT
>TRBV27|TRBJ2-1|-|-
CASSPGDRTYNEQFF
TGTGCCAGCAGTCCAGGGGATAGGACCTACAATGAGCAGTTCTTC
>TRBV11-2|TRBJ1-2|-|-
CASSQRDTSGYTF
TGTGCCAGCAGCCAAAGGGACACCAGTGGCTACACCTTC
>TRBV15|TRBJ2-5|-|-
CATSSTRGYQETQYF
TGTGCCACCAGCTCCACACGGGGGTACCAAGAGACCCAGTACTTC
>TRBV7-2|TRBJ1-2|-|-
CASSFSEGREGYTF
TGTGCCAGCAGCTTCTCTGAAGGGAGGGAGGGCTACACCTTC
>TRBV24-1|TRBJ2-2|-|-
CATSGEQGIGELFF
TGTGCCACCAGTGGGGAACAGGGTATCGGGGAGCTGTTTTTT
>TRBV24-1|TRBJ1-1|TRBD1|once
CATSQGAFTEAFF
TGTGCCACCAGTCAGGGGGCCTTCACTGAAGCTTTCTTT
>TRBV27|TRBJ1-2|TRBD1|-
CASSFSGTAPNYGYTF
TGTGCCAGCAGTTTCTCCGGGACAGCCCCTAACTATGGCTACACCTTC